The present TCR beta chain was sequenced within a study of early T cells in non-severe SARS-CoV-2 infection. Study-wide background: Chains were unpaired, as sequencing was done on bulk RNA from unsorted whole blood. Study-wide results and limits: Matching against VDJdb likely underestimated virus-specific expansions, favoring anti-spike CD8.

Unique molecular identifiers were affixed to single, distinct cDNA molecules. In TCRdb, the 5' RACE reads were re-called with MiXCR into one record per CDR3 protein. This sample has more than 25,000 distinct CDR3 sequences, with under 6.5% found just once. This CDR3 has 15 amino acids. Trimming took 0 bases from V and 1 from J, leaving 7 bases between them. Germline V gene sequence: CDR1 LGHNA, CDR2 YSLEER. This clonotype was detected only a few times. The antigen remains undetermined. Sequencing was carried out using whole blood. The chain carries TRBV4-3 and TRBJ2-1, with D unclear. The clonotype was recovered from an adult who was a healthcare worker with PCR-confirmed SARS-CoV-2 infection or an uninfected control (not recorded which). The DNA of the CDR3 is TGCGCCAGCAGCCAAGATGCAGTTTCCTACAATGAGCAGTTCTTC. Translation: CASSQDAVSYNEQFF.